Listed here are 11 T cell receptor beta chains from one sample, sequenced in a study. The TRBV12-4/TRBJ1-2 clonotypes were amplified using barcode primers with ligated adaptors. From the multiplex PCR reads, TCRdb called clonotypes with MiXCR, one entry per CDR3 protein. The sample consists of a few hundred distinct CDR3 sequences, roughly 7.2% of them appearing once. Source material: naive CD4+ T cells sorted from blood. Subset denoted: naive CD4+ T cells, CD4+CD45RA+CD25-. Every receptor here comes from a female donor with breast cancer.

The V call is TRBV12-3 or TRBV12-4, the J call TRBJ1-2; D is uncertain. Between the trimmed V and J ends, which lost 6 bases and 0 bases, there was a span of 8 bases. The CDR3 spans 13 residues. The CDR3 region is CASSPTANYGYTF. The CDR3 DNA is TGTGCCAGCAGCCCGACTGCTAACTATGGCTACACCTTC.

This clonotype rates as large (0.1 to 1%). V gene TRBV12-3 or TRBV12-4 combines with J gene TRBJ1-2; tentative D call: TRBD1 (5 bases). The CDR3 totals 14 residues. Between the trimmed V and J ends, which lost 6 bases and 8 bases, there was a span of 19 bases. The CDR3 DNA reads TGTGCCAGCAGGCGCAACATCGGAAGGGGAGGCTACACCTTC. This gives the protein CASRRNIGRGGYTF.

This clonotype has at least ten counts. This rearrangement joins TRBV12-3 or TRBV12-4 to TRBJ1-2; TRBD1 matches 8 bases. V shed 5 bases, J shed 8 bases, and the junction held 7 bases outside the gene matches. This CDR3 contains 13 residues. The CDR3 DNA reads TGTGCCAGCAGTCCGGACAGGGTTTCCGGCTACACCTTC. Protein sequence: CASSPDRVSGYTF.

By its share, this clonotype is large (0.1 to 1%). The CDR3 coding sequence is TGTGCCAGCAGTTGGACAGGGGAACATGGCTACACCTTC. Amino acids: CASSWTGEHGYTF. J is TRBJ1-2 and V is TRBV12-3 or TRBV12-4; TRBD1 agrees at 9 bases. V lost 4 bases, J lost 6 bases, and 3 bases stayed unmatched. This CDR3 is built from 13 residues.

By sample fraction, this clonotype is large. The chain uses TRBV12-3 or TRBV12-4 and TRBJ1-2; D gene ambiguous. The CDR3 runs 13 residues. Trimming left V 3 bases short and J 2 bases short, with 7 bases between. For the CDR3, the DNA is TGTGCCAGCAGTTTCCAAGGGAACTATGGCTACACCTTC. It encodes CASSFQGNYGYTF.

This clonotype is termed large. The gene calls are TRBV12-3 or TRBV12-4 and TRBJ1-2; D is ambiguous. This CDR3 contains 15 residues. The V end lost 1 base, the J end lost 0 bases, and 9 bases lay between the germline ends. The CDR3 is CASSLEEFSNYGYTF. For the CDR3, the DNA is TGTGCCAGCAGTTTAGAGGAATTCTCTAACTATGGCTACACCTTC.

This clonotype was recorded many times. This chain connects TRBV12-3 or TRBV12-4 to TRBJ1-2, with D possibly matching TRBD1 (5 bases). The CDR3 covers 14 residues. V gave up 6 bases and J gave up 5 bases, with 16 bases separating them. CDR3 loop: CASSLSSGNYGYTF. CDR3 bases: TGTGCCAGCAGCTTGTCCTCAGGGAATTATGGCTACACCTTC.

This clonotype is termed large. This sequence joins TRBV12-3 or TRBV12-4 and TRBJ1-2; tentative D call: TRBD1 (6 bases). The CDR3 runs to 12 residues. V lost 8 bases, J lost 4 bases, and 11 bases lay in between. The CDR3 DNA reads as TGTGCCAGCGAAGCGGACAGCTATGGCTACACCTTC. Its protein is CASEADSYGYTF.

This clonotype is large (0.1 to 1%) by share. The chain employs TRBV12-3 or TRBV12-4 and TRBJ1-2; D gene ambiguous. Between the trimmed V and J ends, which lost 2 bases and 0 bases, there was a span of 10 bases. This CDR3 contains 15 residues. In DNA form, the CDR3 reads TGTGCCAGCAGTTTATCTGGGCTGGCTAACTATGGCTACACCTTC. It translates to CASSLSGLANYGYTF.

This clonotype rates as large (0.1 to 1%). The V call is TRBV12-3 or TRBV12-4, the J call TRBJ1-2; the D gene is possibly TRBD1 (5 bases). The CDR3 length is 12 residues. Trimming cost V 6 bases and J 1 base, with 6 bases left between them. CDR3 amino acids: CASRGDNYGYTF. The CDR3 DNA reads TGTGCCAGCAGAGGGGATAACTATGGCTACACCTTC.

This clonotype is medium-sized in the sample. This sequence joins TRBV12-3 or TRBV12-4 and TRBJ1-2; 9 bases line up with TRBD1. The CDR3 loop spans 15 amino acids. Trimming removed 4 bases from V and 6 bases from J; junction bases left unmatched: 9. The CDR3 spells CASSSLGQGLDGYTF. In DNA form, the CDR3 reads TGTGCCAGCAGTTCCCTAGGACAGGGGCTGGATGGCTACACCTTC.